This T cell receptor beta chain was sequenced in a study of T cell responses to AZD1222 COVID-19 vaccine. Trimming at V came to 7 bases and at J to 3 bases, leaving 9 bases not matched to a gene. The CDR3 extends over 14 amino acids. Clones were read by immunoSEQ multiplex PCR, and TCRdb kept only the in-frame ones, dropping some. In the table there are 150,000 to 200,000 clones, 90% to 95% of which are singletons. The starting material was peripheral blood, obtained on day 0 of AZD1222 vaccination. The clonotype was recovered from an adult in good health. The J gene is TRBJ2-7, the V gene TRBV23-1; 7 positions agree with TRBD2. TRBV23-1 is reported as an ORF; its role is uncertain. The CDR3 loop is CASKAGTNNYEQYF. CDR3 sequence (DNA): TGCGCCAGCAAAGCCGGGACTAACAACTACGAGCAGTACTTC.